The 11 T cell receptor beta chains presented below share a single source sample, sequenced in a study of T cell responses to AZD1222 COVID-19 vaccine. Generated by immunoSEQ multiplex PCR, the TCRdb table keeps only in-frame clones and is missing some. The table lists around 190,000 clones, roughly 90% of them singletons, with 1.7% in the top ten. Sequenced here: peripheral blood, sampled 28 days after the second AZD1222 dose. These receptors originate from an adult who received the AZD1222 COVID-19 vaccine.

This clone was detected only a few times. V usage is TRBV6-1 and J usage is TRBJ1-2; a weak D match, TRBD1 (5 bases). The CDR3 totals 16 residues. Germline assignment: CDR1 MNHNS and CDR2 SASEGT. The ends were cut back, 3 bases at V and 6 bases at J, with 20 bases in the middle. The CDR3 is CASSEATSGLSHGYTF. The CDR3 DNA reads as TGTGCCAGCAGTGAGGCGACTTCGGGGCTCAGTCATGGCTACACCTTC.

The CDR3 nucleotides are TGTGCCAGCAGCTTAGCGGTGGCTGGGGGACAGGGAATTGGAAACACCATATATTTT. Translation gives CASSLAVAGGQGIGNTIYF. The rearrangement uses TRBV7-2 and TRBJ1-3; 9 bases line up with TRBD1. Per germline, CDR1 SGHTA and CDR2 FQGNSA. This CDR3 region has 19 residues. Trimming cost V 0 bases and J 3 bases; bases outside gene matches: 12. Drawing the rest from reference TRBV7-2 and TRBJ1-3, the complete variable domain is GAGVSQSPSNKVTEKGKDVELRCDPISGHTALYWYRQSLGQGLEFLIYFQGNSAPDKSGLPSDRFSAERTGGSVSTLTIQRTQQEDSAVYLCASSLAVAGGQGIGNTIYFGEGSWLTVV.

This clone was seen a single time. The chain couples TRBV30 to TRBJ2-5, with D uncertain. This CDR3 comprises 15 residues. Per the germline V gene, CDR1 is GTSNPN and CDR2 is SVGIG (reference sequence). The V end lost 1 base, the J end lost 3 bases, and 15 bases lay between the germline ends. CDR3 region: CAWSGPGANEETQYF. The CDR3 DNA is TGTGCCTGGAGTGGCCCAGGCGCAAACGAAGAGACCCAGTACTTC.

The rearrangement links TRBV7-3 to TRBJ2-1; D gene ambiguous. The germline V and J ends were trimmed by 2 bases and 4 bases, with 6 bases remaining between them. The CDR3 length is 13 residues. The V gene's germline CDR1 is SGHTA and CDR2 FQGTGA. CDR3 residues: CASSLVGYNEQFF. In nucleotides, the CDR3 is TGTGCCAGCAGCTTAGTGGGGTACAATGAGCAGTTCTTC.

This chain links TRBV5-1 with TRBJ2-7; D not certain. Germline CDR1 and CDR2: SGHRS and YFSETQ. Trimming pared 4 bases from V and 2 bases from J, leaving 10 bases between. CDR3 length equals 13 residues. CDR3: CASSPEAPYEQYF. CDR3 coding DNA: TGCGCCAGCAGCCCCGAGGCCCCCTACGAGCAGTACTTC.

The chain recombines TRBV6-5 with TRBJ2-5; 7 nucleotides align to TRBD2. J was trimmed by 5 bases and V by 7 bases; bases with no gene match: 13. The CDR3 is 15 residues long. Germline V CDR1 and CDR2: MNHEY, SVGAGI. The CDR3 reads CASTPLVGGSETQYF. DNA for the CDR3: TGTGCCAGCACCCCACTGGTGGGCGGGAGCGAGACCCAGTACTTC.

This clone was detected only once. The J gene is TRBJ1-1, the V gene TRBV19; 8 positions match TRBD1. The V segment lost 8 bases and the J segment 4 bases; nucleotides outside the gene matches: 6. The germline gives CDR1 LNHDA, CDR2 SQIVND (reference sequence). The CDR3 is 13 amino acids. As DNA, the CDR3 is TGTGCCAGTGGACAGGGTTCGGGCACTGAAGCTTTCTTT. This translates into CASGQGSGTEAFF.

The rearrangement links TRBV6-5 to TRBJ2-3, with D unresolved. This CDR3 has 15 amino acids. With 0 bases removed from V and 0 bases from J, the gap between germline ends came to 7 bases. CDR1 is MNHEY, CDR2 SVGAGI, per germline. Written as DNA, the CDR3 is TGTGCCAGCAGTTACTCGACTGTGAGCACAGATACGCAGTATTTT. This translates into CASSYSTVSTDTQYF.

Of note for this clone: The junction does not match germline at one end; this may be a read error. The chain uses TRBV7-7 and TRBJ2-1, with TRBD2 matching over 7 bases. CDR1 SSHAT and CDR2 FNYEAQ come from the germline V gene (reference sequence). This CDR3 is 15 amino acids long. CDR3 residues: CASSPGLPGNAEQFF. In nucleotides, the CDR3 is TGTGCTAGCAGCCCGGGACTACCCGGGAATGCTGAGCAGTTCTTC.

This clone was counted a single time. The rearrangement joins TRBV5-4 to TRBJ2-6, with D uncertain. V was shortened by 1 base and J by 2 bases, with 10 bases between the two germline ends. CDR3 length equals 16 residues. The germline gives CDR1 SGHNT, CDR2 YYREEE (reference sequence). CDR3 amino acids: CASSLTGQTGANVLTF. DNA of the CDR3: TGTGCCAGCAGCTTGACGGGCCAAACTGGGGCCAACGTCCTGACTTTC.

The chain carries TRBV6-2 or TRBV6-3 and TRBJ2-1; D is perhaps TRBD1 or TRBD2 (5 bases each). CDR3 length: 14 amino acids. The V end lost 2 bases, the J end lost 1 base, and 6 bases lay between the germline ends. Germline loops: CDR1 MNHEY, CDR2 SVGEGT. As DNA, the CDR3 is TGTGCCAGCAGTTACGAGGGGTCCTACAATGAGCAGTTCTTC. It codes for CASSYEGSYNEQFF.